This T cell receptor beta chain was sequenced for a study of blood T cell repertoires in COVID-19. CDR3 length: 17 residues. The ends lost 2 bases at V and 3 bases at J; junction bases unmatched: 9. The V gene's germline CDR1 is SGHAT and CDR2 FQNNGV. This table comes from immunoSEQ multiplex PCR, and its TCRdb copy is limited to in-frame clones, with some not included. The table has about 190,000 clones, approximately 85% seen once; the top ten hold about 5%. V and J are TRBV11-2 and TRBJ1-4, with 7 bases identical to TRBD1. The sequence was collected from a woman aged 80 or over with acute or convalescent COVID-19. Sequenced material: peripheral blood. The CDR3 DNA sequence: TGTGCCAGCAGCTTATGGGCAGGGGGGTTGGCTAATGAAAAACTGTTTTTT. Its protein is CASSLWAGGLANEKLFF.